The present T cell receptor (beta chain) was sequenced within a study of shared clonotypes between healthy human individuals. V dropped 1 base and J dropped 1; count of bases not matched to a gene: 0. This CDR3 comprises 15 residues. Germline V lookup: CDR1 MNHNY, CDR2 SVGAGI (reference sequence). A note on this clone: The antigen is unknown. Other DNA sequences in the same sample also yield this CDR3.

Overall study results and limits: Despite large depth, rarefaction showed incomplete sorted-subset sequencing. Shared clonotypes: approximately 4.5% naive CD4, about 3.3% naive CD8, under 2.5% memory CD4, under 0.5% memory CD8. Unshared clonotypes carried lower generation probabilities than those common to all four donors.

Division of CD4+ cells produced a CD45RA+ naive subset and a CD45RA-negative memory subset. The assay was immunoSEQ multiplex PCR, and TCRdb's table has in-frame clones only and misses some. The data contain some 2.1 million clones, around 95% of them seen just once; the ten biggest clones take up 0.13%. Specimen: naive CD4+ T cells sorted from blood. Subset denoted: CD45RA+ positively selected. The receptor's source is a man younger than 30 in good health. This sequence joins TRBV6-6 and TRBJ2-3, with 9 bases identical to TRBD2. Here the CDR3 reads CASSYLAGGTDTQYF. The CDR3 DNA follows: TGTGCCAGCAGTTACTTAGCGGGGGGCACAGATACGCAGTATTTT.